The clone carrying this TCR beta chain was seen a handful of times. TCRdb independently ran MiXCR on the 5' RACE reads; one entry per CDR3 protein. The sample contains more than 250,000 distinct CDR3 sequences, 15% to 20% of which appear only once. The data stem from a study of T-cell memory formation after mild COVID-19. Sequenced sample: PBMCs or a T cell subset sorted from them (not recorded which). The clonotype was recovered from a man between 18 and 29 years old who had mild COVID-19 (a few samples of this study predate the infection). Cell type and time point are not known.

The CDR3 nucleotides read TGTGCCAGCAGCTTAATCCCTAGCGGGGAAGAGACCCAGTACTTC. It codes for CASSLIPSGEETQYF. V and J are TRBV7-6 and TRBJ2-5; 9 positions match TRBD2. With V trimmed by 2 bases and J by 3 bases, 4 bases remained unmatched. The CDR3 is made up of 15 amino acids. The V gene's germline CDR1 is SGHVS and CDR2 FNYEAQ.